A selection of T cell receptor beta chains follows, all from one sample in a study of immune evolution from preneoplasia to lung adenocarcinoma. Data came from immunoSEQ multiplex PCR; TCRdb stores just in-frame clones and leaves some out. The sample carries around 2,600 clones, 87% recorded once. The specimen was FFPE adjacent normal lung tissue. These receptor sequences come from a person aged 65-85 years with lung adenocarcinoma. Both conserved end residues are part of each CDR3. D genes are given only for firm matches. Size values are once, few and many counts, or a class for expanded clones, and some rows have none.

D,J,V,size,CDR3,DNA
TRBD2,TRBJ2-1,TRBV30,.,CAWSLATSGRINEQFF,TGTGCCTGGAGTCTTGCGACTAGCGGGAGGATCAATGAGCAGTTCTTC
.,TRBJ1-5,TRBV6-1,.,CASRPGTYSNQPQHF,TGTGCCAGCAGACCCGGGACCTACTCCAATCAGCCCCAGCATTTT
.,TRBJ2-3,TRBV10-2,.,CASRMDFSTDTQYF,TGCGCCAGCCGGATGGACTTTAGCACAGATACGCAGTATTTT
.,TRBJ2-3,TRBV5-6,.,CASSLVGFSTDTQYF,TGTGCCAGCAGCTTGGTGGGGTTCAGCACAGATACGCAGTATTTT
.,TRBJ2-7,TRBV10-2,.,CASSERRDPYEQYF,TGCGCCAGCAGTGAACGGCGGGATCCCTACGAGCAGTACTTC
.,TRBJ2-6,TRBV27,.,CASTDSGANVLTF,TGTGCCAGCACCGACTCTGGGGCCAACGTCCTGACTTTC
.,TRBJ2-7,TRBV29-1,.,CSVGRDSSSYEQYF,TGCAGCGTTGGGAGGGACAGTAGCTCCTACGAGCAGTACTTC
.,TRBJ1-2,TRBV11-2,.,CASSFNNYGYTF,TGTGCCAGCAGCTTTAATAACTATGGCTACACCTTC
.,TRBJ1-1,TRBV6-5,.,CASSYSRRGEAFF,TGTGCCAGCAGTTACTCGAGGAGGGGCGAAGCTTTCTTT
.,TRBJ2-5,TRBV29-1,.,CSDRGGGGTQYF,TGCAGCGATCGAGGGGGAGGGGGGACCCAGTACTTC
.,TRBJ2-5,TRBV7-7,.,CASSLVGAPGETQYF,TGTGCTAGCAGCTTAGTAGGGGCCCCCGGGGAGACCCAGTACTTC
.,TRBJ1-1,TRBV6-5,.,CASSYGVGTEAFF,TGTGCCAGCAGTTACGGGGTTGGCACTGAAGCTTTCTTT
.,TRBJ2-7,TRBV28,.,CASTLDSSYEQYF,TGTGCCAGCACCCTAGACAGTTCCTACGAGCAGTACTTC
.,TRBJ2-5,TRBV11-2,.,CASSYPDGTQYF,TGTGCCAGCAGCTACCCGGATGGGACCCAGTACTTC
TRBD1,TRBJ2-2,TRBV6-5,few,CASRGGNGELFF,TGTGCCAGCAGAGGGGGCAACGGGGAGCTGTTTTTT
.,TRBJ2-7,TRBV19,.,CASSNILGDEQYF,TGTGCCAGTAGCAACATTTTGGGGGATGAGCAGTACTTC
TRBD1,TRBJ2-1,TRBV5-1,.,CASSLEGTAFQQFF,TGCGCCAGCAGCTTGGAAGGGACAGCCTTTCAGCAGTTCTTC
TRBD2,TRBJ2-3,TRBV5-4,.,CASSLWRGGITDTQYF,TGTGCCAGCAGCTTGTGGCGGGGGGGCATCACAGATACGCAGTATTTT
.,TRBJ2-7,TRBV5-1,.,CASSGDGQGGEQYF,TGCGCCAGCAGCGGGGACGGGCAGGGAGGAGAGCAGTACTTC
TRBD1,TRBJ1-2,TRBV2,.,CASIPWTGWGGYTF,TGTGCCAGCATCCCTTGGACAGGGTGGGGTGGCTACACCTTC
.,TRBJ1-1,TRBV5-1,.,CASSLDGRGNTEAFF,TGCGCCAGCAGCTTGGACGGGAGGGGGAACACTGAAGCTTTCTTT
.,TRBJ2-2,TRBV15,.,CATSRDRNSNTGELFF,TGTGCCACCAGCAGAGATAGGAATTCGAACACCGGGGAGCTGTTTTTT
.,TRBJ2-7,TRBV7-3,.,CASSPRGGREQYF,TGTGCCAGCAGCCCAAGGGGGGGACGCGAGCAGTACTTC
TRBD1,TRBJ2-4,TRBV28,.,CASSWRTGGFKNIQYF,TGTGCCAGCAGTTGGAGGACAGGGGGGTTCAAAAACATTCAGTACTTC
.,TRBJ2-1,TRBV19,.,CASSIPTINEQFF,TGTGCCAGTAGTATCCCCACTATCAATGAGCAGTTCTTC
.,TRBJ2-3,TRBV7-9,.,CASSPGVDFRTDTQYF,TGTGCCAGCAGCCCCGGGGTGGACTTTCGGACAGATACGCAGTATTTT
TRBD2,TRBJ2-3,TRBV4-1,.,CASSQEGTGGPRTDTQYF,TGCGCCAGCAGCCAAGAAGGGACGGGGGGACCTCGCACAGATACGCAGTATTTT
.,TRBJ1-2,TRBV4-2,.,CASSQGLRGYGYTF,TGTGCCAGCAGCCAAGGGCTCAGGGGCTATGGCTACACCTTC
.,TRBJ1-1,TRBV9,.,CASSLAGTRDTEAFF,TGTGCCAGCAGCTTGGCCGGGACGAGGGACACTGAAGCTTTCTTT
.,TRBJ2-3,TRBV7-8,.,CASSPTRRDTDTQYF,TGTGCCAGCAGCCCGACCAGACGGGACACAGATACGCAGTATTTT
.,TRBJ2-1,TRBV28,.,CASSLLGSRAEQFF,TGTGCCAGCAGTTTATTAGGCTCGAGAGCTGAGCAGTTCTTC
.,TRBJ2-1,TRBV9,.,CASSVEGAYNEQFF,TGTGCCAGCAGCGTAGAGGGAGCCTACAATGAGCAGTTCTTC
.,TRBJ2-1,TRBV5-1,.,CASSLEGDPFF,TGCGCCAGCAGCTTGGAAGGGGATCCGTTCTTC